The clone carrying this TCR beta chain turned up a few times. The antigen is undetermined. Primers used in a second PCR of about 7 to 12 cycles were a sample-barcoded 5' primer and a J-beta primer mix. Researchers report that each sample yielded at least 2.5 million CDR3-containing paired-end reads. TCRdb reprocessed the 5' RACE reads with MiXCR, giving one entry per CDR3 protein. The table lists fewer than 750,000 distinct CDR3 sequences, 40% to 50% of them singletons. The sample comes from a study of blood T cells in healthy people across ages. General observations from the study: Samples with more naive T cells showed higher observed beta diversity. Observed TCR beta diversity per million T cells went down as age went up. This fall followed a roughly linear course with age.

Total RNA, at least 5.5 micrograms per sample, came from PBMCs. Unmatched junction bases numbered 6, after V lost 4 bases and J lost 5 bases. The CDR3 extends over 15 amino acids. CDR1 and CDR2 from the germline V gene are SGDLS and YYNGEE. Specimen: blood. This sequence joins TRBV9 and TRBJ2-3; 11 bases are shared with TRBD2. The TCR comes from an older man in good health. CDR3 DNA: TGTGCCAGCAGCCCCACAGGACTAGCGGGAGATACGCAGTATTTT. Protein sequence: CASSPTGLAGDTQYF.